This T cell receptor beta chain was sequenced for a study of OX40 agonist ivuxolimab in advanced cancers. For the study at large: Averaging about 60 years in age, with a range of 23 to 79, the cohort was about 86% male.

V dropped 0 bases and J dropped 5; count of bases not matched to a gene: 1. This CDR3 is 14 amino acids long. Per the germline V gene, CDR1 is GTSNPN and CDR2 is SVGIG (reference sequence). The table lists this clone with a few counts. Some clones are missing from TCRdb's copy, which holds only in-frame ones; the method was immunoSEQ multiplex PCR. Found here are some 41,000 clones, more than 75% of them singletons; the top ten hold approximately 18%. The sequences come from CD4+ or CD8+ T cells sorted from blood, collected in a trial of the OX40 agonist ivuxolimab. This TCR was sampled from an adult with an advanced solid tumor such as melanoma, head and neck, liver or kidney cancer. The V and J genes are TRBV30 and TRBJ1-4, with 9 bases identical to TRBD1. The CDR3 spells CAWSVGTGNEKLFF. DNA of the CDR3: TGTGCCTGGAGTGTCGGGACAGGGAATGAAAAACTGTTTTTT.